This T cell receptor (beta chain) was observed in a study of human T cells and chemical hapten exposure. At least ten counts were recorded for this clonotype. Time point reported: pre-sensitization, week 0. Indicated treatment: therapeutic diphenylcyclopropenone sensitization with weekly scalp DPC. One entry per CDR3 protein, called by TCRdb with MiXCR from the RACE reads. The sample has 55,000 to 75,000 distinct CDR3 sequences, around 7% seen once; the top ten hold under 2%. CDR1 and CDR2 (germline): MGHDK, SYGVNS. The CDR3 has 15 amino acids. The V end was cut by 7 bases, the J end by 8 bases, with 18 bases between.

This sequence joins TRBV25-1 and TRBJ1-6, with a possible D match to TRBD1 (6 bases). The sequencing here drew on whole blood, taken in connection with sensitization to the hapten diphenylcyclopropenone (DPC). The TCR sequence derives from a young woman with alopecia areata. Some clones in this sample may be carry-over from other donors' samples. The CDR3, as DNA: TGTGCCAGCACGGGGGCTGGGAAGGGGGATTCACCCCTCCACTTT. Its protein is CASTGAGKGDSPLHF.